One and the same sample provided the 13 T cell receptor beta chains below, sequenced in a study. From the RT-PCR reads, TCRdb called clonotypes with MiXCR, one entry per CDR3 protein. This sample yields around 700,000 distinct CDR3 sequences, of which 12% to 15% are seen a single time; about 3.6% belongs to the top ten. The sequenced sample was memory CD4+ T cells from blood. These receptor sequences come from a female donor in good health, serving as a healthy control.

V usage is TRBV20-1 and J usage is TRBJ2-7; TRBD1 is a possible D gene (5 bases). The CDR3 has 12 amino acids. V dropped 5 bases and J dropped 3 bases, with 11 bases sitting between them. The germline V gene has CDR1 DFQATT and CDR2 SNEGSKA (reference sequence). The chain's CDR3 is CSALLTVYEQYF. The CDR3, as DNA: TGCAGTGCTTTGTTGACAGTCTACGAGCAGTACTTC.

This clonotype was counted a few times. The gene calls are TRBV5-1 and TRBJ1-1; D is ambiguous. Trimming removed 0 bases at V and 1 base at J, with 7 bases between. There are 14 residues in the CDR3. Germline CDR1 reads SGHRS; CDR2 reads YFSETQ. The CDR3 spells CASSLVRKNTEAFF. DNA of the CDR3: TGCGCCAGCAGCTTGGTTCGGAAGAACACTGAAGCTTTCTTT.

The table lists this clonotype with many counts. This rearrangement joins TRBV6-2 or TRBV6-3 to TRBJ2-5; D unclear. The CDR3 covers 14 residues. The V gene lost 7 bases and the J gene lost 2 bases, with 14 bases spanning the gap. The germline gives CDR1 MNHEY, CDR2 SVGEGT. CDR3 coding DNA: TGTGCCAGCACCCACCCGAATAAACAAGAGACCCAGTACTTC. The encoded protein is CASTHPNKQETQYF.

This clonotype was detected many times. The chain joins TRBV20-1 to TRBJ2-3; 7 positions match TRBD2. The CDR3 has 13 residues. V lost 3 bases, J lost 6 bases, and 6 bases stayed unmatched. CDR1 and CDR2 (germline): DFQATT, SNEGSKA (reference sequence). The CDR3 loop is CSARGAGRDTQYF. The DNA for the CDR3 is TGCAGTGCTAGGGGAGCGGGAAGGGATACGCAGTATTTT.

V and J are TRBV7-2 and TRBJ2-1; D tentatively reads TRBD1 or TRBD2 (5 bases each). Germline assignment: CDR1 SGHTA and CDR2 FQGNSA. The CDR3 consists of 16 residues. Deletions cut 7 bases from V and 4 bases from J, with 20 bases between. The chain's CDR3 is CASTQTPGPFYNEQFF. Written as DNA, the CDR3 is TGTGCCAGCACTCAAACTCCGGGACCCTTTTACAATGAGCAGTTCTTC. The whole variable domain, remainder taken from reference TRBV7-2 and TRBJ2-1, is GAGVSQSPSNKVTEKGKDVELRCDPISGHTALYWYRQSLGQGLEFLIYFQGNSAPDKSGLPSDRFSAERTGGSVSTLTIQRTQQEDSAVYLCASTQTPGPFYNEQFFGPGTRLTVL.

This clonotype was observed a few times. This rearrangement joins TRBV7-2 to TRBJ2-1; maybe TRBD1 (6 bases). Trimming stripped 2 bases from V and 6 bases from J, with 8 bases between. Germline V gene sequence: CDR1 SGHTA, CDR2 FQGNSA. The CDR3 is made up of 13 amino acids. The CDR3 DNA follows: TGTGCCAGCAGCTTAAACAGGGCCAATGAGCAGTTCTTC. It is translated as CASSLNRANEQFF.

This chain uses TRBV18 with TRBJ1-3, with D possibly TRBD1 on 6 matching bases. Trimming removed 3 bases from V and 0 bases from J, with 15 bases in between. Germline assignment: CDR1 KGHSH and CDR2 LQKENI. This CDR3 spans 17 amino acids. CDR3 protein: CASSPPGQSYSGNTIYF. The CDR3 DNA sequence: TGTGCCAGCTCACCGCCCGGACAGAGTTACTCTGGAAACACCATATATTTT.

This chain joins TRBV7-2 and TRBJ2-1; the D gene is possibly TRBD2 (6 bases). Germline CDR1 reads SGHTA; CDR2 reads FQGNSA. The length of the CDR3 is 16 residues. V lost 2 bases to trimming and J lost 3 bases, with 14 bases between them. The CDR3 nucleotides are TGTGCCAGCAGCTTAAGTAAGTTAGCGGTCTACAATGAGCAGTTCTTC. Protein product: CASSLSKLAVYNEQFF.

V usage is TRBV28 and J usage is TRBJ2-5; TRBD1 agrees at 10 bases. The germline gives CDR1 MDHEN, CDR2 SYDVKM. J lost 5 bases, V lost 4 bases, and 10 bases had no gene match. The CDR3 has 16 amino acids. CDR3 coding DNA: TGTGCCAGCAGTTCCCGACAGGGGGCGGGAGAGGAGACCCAGTACTTC. It translates to CASSSRQGAGEETQYF.

This clonotype appeared many times. This chain joins TRBV6-6 and TRBJ2-7; 10 bases align to TRBD1. The CDR3 loop spans 13 amino acids. CDR1 MNHNY and CDR2 SVGAGI come from the germline V gene (reference sequence). Trimming at V came to 4 bases and at J to 6 bases, leaving 3 bases not matched to a gene. The DNA for the CDR3 is TGTGCCAGCAGTTCCCGGGACAGGGGCGAGCAGTACTTC. It is translated as CASSSRDRGEQYF.

The CDR3 here is CSARDLGRGKNTEAFF. The CDR3 DNA sequence: TGCAGTGCTAGAGATCTTGGGAGAGGGAAGAACACTGAAGCTTTCTTT. The rearrangement uses TRBV20-1 and TRBJ1-1; D unresolved. With 0 bases removed from V and 1 base from J, the gap between germline ends came to 15 bases. Germline CDR1 and CDR2: DFQATT and SNEGSKA (reference sequence). CDR3 length equals 16 residues.

The chain carries TRBV5-4 and TRBJ2-3, with D maybe TRBD2 (5 bases). Germline-derived CDR1 and CDR2 are SGHNT and YYREEE (reference sequence). CDR3 length: 13 residues. V was shortened by 4 bases and J by 5 bases, with 11 bases between the two germline ends. In DNA form, the CDR3 reads TGTGCCAGCAGCCCCGGGGTTGTAGATACGCAGTATTTT. This encodes CASSPGVVDTQYF.

V and J are TRBV28 and TRBJ2-2, with 7 bases lining up with TRBD1. The CDR3 has 16 residues. The germline V gene encodes CDR1 MDHEN and CDR2 SYDVKM. The V and J ends lost 5 bases and 3 bases, in that order; junction bases with no gene match: 9. The CDR3 here is CASSVGQMLYTGELFF. In DNA, the CDR3 is TGTGCCAGCAGTGTGGGACAGATGTTATACACCGGGGAGCTGTTTTTT.